The source of this T cell receptor beta chain is a study of shared clonotypes between healthy human individuals. Across the whole study: Donors had three CD4 naive, three CD4 memory, two CD8 naive and one CD8 memory plate apiece. Study-wide findings and caveats: Shared across four donors were 4% to 6% of the naive CD4 clonotypes. Researchers found naive subsets generally carried larger estimated richness than memory subsets.

TCRdb's copy holds only in-frame clones and misses some; the assay was immunoSEQ multiplex PCR. The sample carries over 2,000,000 clones, roughly 95% recorded once. Naive CD8 cells lacked CD45RO, underwent positive selection for CCR7 and left out terminally differentiated effector memory CD45RA+ cells. Regarding this clone: Its specificity is not known.

Sequences were obtained from naive CD8+ T cells from PBMCs. This receptor was identified in a man between 18 and 35 years old in good health. Some clones in this sample may be carry-over from other donors' samples.

This CDR3 is CASRLQGNEAFF. The CDR3 DNA follows: TGTGCCAGTAGGTTACAGGGAAATGAAGCTTTCTTT. The V gene is TRBV19, the J gene TRBJ1-1; tentative D call: TRBD1 (6 bases). Germline loops: CDR1 LNHDA, CDR2 SQIVND (reference sequence). V dropped 6 bases and J dropped 7 bases, with 12 bases sitting between them. CDR3 length: 12 amino acids.